The present T cell receptor (beta chain) was sequenced within a study of cytomegalovirus exposure and HLA in healthy donors. Overall study findings and caveats: It was in a later analysis that TCR association rates were seen to vary by HLA locus, highest for DRB1 and lowest for HLA-C. A previous analysis found most TCR beta V segments productive roughly 87% or roughly 30% of the time.

The length of the CDR3 is 14 residues. Trimming removed 3 bases from V and 7 bases from J, with 12 bases in between. From germline, CDR1 is SNHLY and CDR2 FYNNEI. This clone has more than one count but fewer than ten. The antigen remains undetermined. PCR amplification relied on 60 Vbeta primers (plus 13 Jbeta primers). Repertoires were generated with immunoSEQ multiplex PCR, while TCRdb's copy carries only in-frame clones and drops some. In the table there are under 95,000 clones, more than 60% of which are singletons. V gene TRBV2 combines with J gene TRBJ1-4; TRBD1 might be the D (5 bases). Sequencing was performed on PBMCs. The TCR comes from a man between 35 and 55 years old in good health and CMV-seronegative. Here the CDR3 DNA reads TGTGCCAGCAGTGAGACAGTCGTTAGTGAAAAACTGTTTTTT. Protein product: CASSETVVSEKLFF.